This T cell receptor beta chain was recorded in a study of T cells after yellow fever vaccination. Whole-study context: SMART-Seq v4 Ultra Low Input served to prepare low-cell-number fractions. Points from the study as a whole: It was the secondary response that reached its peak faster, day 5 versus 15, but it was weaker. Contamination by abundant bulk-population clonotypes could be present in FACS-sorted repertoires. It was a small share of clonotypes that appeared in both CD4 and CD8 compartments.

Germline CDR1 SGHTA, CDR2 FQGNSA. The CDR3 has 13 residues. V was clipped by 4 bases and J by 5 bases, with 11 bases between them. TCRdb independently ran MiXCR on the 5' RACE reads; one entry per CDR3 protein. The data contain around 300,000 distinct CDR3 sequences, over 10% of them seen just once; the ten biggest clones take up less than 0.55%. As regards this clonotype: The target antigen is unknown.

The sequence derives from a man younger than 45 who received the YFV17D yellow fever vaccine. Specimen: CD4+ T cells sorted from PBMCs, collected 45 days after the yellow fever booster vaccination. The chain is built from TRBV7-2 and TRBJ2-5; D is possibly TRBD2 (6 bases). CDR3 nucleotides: TGTGCCAGCAGCTGGGGACTTCATGAGACCCAGTACTTC. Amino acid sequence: CASSWGLHETQYF.